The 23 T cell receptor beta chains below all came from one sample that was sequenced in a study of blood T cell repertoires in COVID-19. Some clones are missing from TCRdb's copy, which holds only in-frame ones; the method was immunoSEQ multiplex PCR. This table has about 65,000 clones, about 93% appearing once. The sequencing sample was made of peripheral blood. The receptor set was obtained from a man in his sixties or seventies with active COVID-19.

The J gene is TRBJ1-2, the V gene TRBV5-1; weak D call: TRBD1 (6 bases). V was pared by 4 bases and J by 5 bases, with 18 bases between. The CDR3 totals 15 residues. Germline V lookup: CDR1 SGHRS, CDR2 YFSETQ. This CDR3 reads CASSPRTDWVYGYTF. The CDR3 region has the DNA TGCGCCAGCAGCCCCCGGACAGATTGGGTTTATGGCTACACCTTC.

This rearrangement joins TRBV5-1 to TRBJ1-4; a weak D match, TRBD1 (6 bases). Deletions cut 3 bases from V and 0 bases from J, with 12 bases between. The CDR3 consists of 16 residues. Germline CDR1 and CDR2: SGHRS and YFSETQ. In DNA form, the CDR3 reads TGCGCCAGCAGCTCTGGACAGTCGACAACTAATGAAAAACTGTTTTTT. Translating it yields CASSSGQSTTNEKLFF.

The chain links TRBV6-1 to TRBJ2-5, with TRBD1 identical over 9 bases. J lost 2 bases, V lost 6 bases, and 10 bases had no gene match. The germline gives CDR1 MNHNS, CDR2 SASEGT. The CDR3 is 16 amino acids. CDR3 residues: CASRETGTGPQETQYF. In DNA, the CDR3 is TGTGCCAGCAGAGAAACCGGGACAGGGCCTCAAGAGACCCAGTACTTC.

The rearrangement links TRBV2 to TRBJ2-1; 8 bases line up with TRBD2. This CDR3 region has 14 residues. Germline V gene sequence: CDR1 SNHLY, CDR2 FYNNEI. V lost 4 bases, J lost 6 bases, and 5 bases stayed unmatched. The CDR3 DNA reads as TGTGCCAGCAGTGTAAACGGGGGGGTCAATGAGCAGTTCTTC. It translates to CASSVNGGVNEQFF.

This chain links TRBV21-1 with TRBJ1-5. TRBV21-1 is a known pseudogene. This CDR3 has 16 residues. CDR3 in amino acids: CASTTGEGYSNQPQHF. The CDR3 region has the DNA TGTGCCAGCACCACCGGGGAGGGGTATAGCAATCAGCCCCAGCATTTT.

CDR3 sequence: CSSDSLNTEAFF. The CDR3 DNA is TGCAGCTCGGACAGCTTGAACACTGAAGCTTTCTTT. This chain links TRBV29-1 with TRBJ1-1; D possibly corresponds to TRBD1 (6 bases). Trimming left V 8 bases short and J 0 bases short, with 10 bases between. The CDR3 consists of 12 residues. Germline values: CDR1 SQVTM, CDR2 ANQGSEA.

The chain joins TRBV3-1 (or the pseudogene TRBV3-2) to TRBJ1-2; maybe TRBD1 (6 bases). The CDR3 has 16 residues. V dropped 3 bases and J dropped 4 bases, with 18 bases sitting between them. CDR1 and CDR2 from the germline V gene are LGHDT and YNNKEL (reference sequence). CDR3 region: CASSHIMGAAGYGYTF. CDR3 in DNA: TGTGCCAGCAGCCATATAATGGGGGCTGCCGGCTATGGCTACACCTTC.

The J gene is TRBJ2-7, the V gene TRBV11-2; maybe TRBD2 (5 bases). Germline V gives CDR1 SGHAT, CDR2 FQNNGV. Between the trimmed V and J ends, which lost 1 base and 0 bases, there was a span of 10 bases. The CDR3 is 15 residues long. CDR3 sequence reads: CASSLGGLASYEQYV. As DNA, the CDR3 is TGTGCCAGCAGCTTAGGAGGGCTGGCCTCCTACGAGCAGTACGTC.

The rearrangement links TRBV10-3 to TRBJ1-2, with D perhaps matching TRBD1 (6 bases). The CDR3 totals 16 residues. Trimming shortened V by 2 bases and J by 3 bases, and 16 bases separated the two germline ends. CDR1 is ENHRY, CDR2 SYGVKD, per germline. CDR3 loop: CAISEIRDNPYYGYTF. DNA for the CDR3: TGTGCCATCAGTGAGATCAGGGACAATCCGTACTATGGCTACACCTTC.

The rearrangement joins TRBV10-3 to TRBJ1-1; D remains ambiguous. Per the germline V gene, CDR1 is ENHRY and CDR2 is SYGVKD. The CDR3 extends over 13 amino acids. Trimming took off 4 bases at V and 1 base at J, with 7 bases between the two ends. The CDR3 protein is CAISASGNTEAFF. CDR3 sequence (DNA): TGTGCCATCAGTGCGTCCGGGAACACTGAAGCTTTCTTT.

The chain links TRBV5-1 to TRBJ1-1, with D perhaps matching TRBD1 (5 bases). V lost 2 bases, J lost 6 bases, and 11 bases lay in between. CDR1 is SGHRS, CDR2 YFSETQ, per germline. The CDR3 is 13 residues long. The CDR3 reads CASSLPGYAEAFF. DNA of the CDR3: TGCGCCAGCAGCTTACCAGGGTACGCTGAAGCTTTCTTT.

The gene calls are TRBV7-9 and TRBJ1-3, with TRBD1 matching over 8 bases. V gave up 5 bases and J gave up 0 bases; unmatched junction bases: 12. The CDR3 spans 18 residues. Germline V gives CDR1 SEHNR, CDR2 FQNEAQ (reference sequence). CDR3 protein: CASSQGARDKYSGNTIYF. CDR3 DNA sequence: TGTGCCAGCAGCCAGGGGGCCCGGGACAAATACTCTGGAAACACCATATATTTT.

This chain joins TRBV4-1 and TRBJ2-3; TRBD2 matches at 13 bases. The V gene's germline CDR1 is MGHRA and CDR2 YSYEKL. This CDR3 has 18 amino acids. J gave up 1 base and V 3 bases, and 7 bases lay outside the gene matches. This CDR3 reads CASSHTSGGAKGTDTQYF. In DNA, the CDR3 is TGCGCCAGCAGCCACACTAGCGGGGGGGCCAAAGGCACAGATACGCAGTATTTT.

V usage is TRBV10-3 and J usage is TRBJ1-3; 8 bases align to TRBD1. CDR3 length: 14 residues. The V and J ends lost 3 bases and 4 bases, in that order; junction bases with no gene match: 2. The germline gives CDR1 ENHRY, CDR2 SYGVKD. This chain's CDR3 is CAISEDRGGNTIYF. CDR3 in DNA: TGTGCCATCAGTGAAGACAGGGGAGGAAACACCATATATTTT.

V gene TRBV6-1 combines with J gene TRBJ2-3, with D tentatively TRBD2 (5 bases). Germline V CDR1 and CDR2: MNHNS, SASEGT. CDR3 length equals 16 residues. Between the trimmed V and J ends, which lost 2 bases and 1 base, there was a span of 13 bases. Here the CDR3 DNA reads TGTGCCAGCAGTGAAAGTCAGGCGGGTGGCACAGATACGCAGTATTTT. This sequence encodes CASSESQAGGTDTQYF.

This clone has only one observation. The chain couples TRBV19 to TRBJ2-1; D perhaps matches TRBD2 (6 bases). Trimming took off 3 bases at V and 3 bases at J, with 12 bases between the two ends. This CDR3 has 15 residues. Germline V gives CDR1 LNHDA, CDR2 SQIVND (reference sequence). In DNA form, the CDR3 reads TGTGCCAGTAGTATGGGAGGTTTAAGCTACAATGAGCAGTTCTTC. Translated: CASSMGGLSYNEQFF. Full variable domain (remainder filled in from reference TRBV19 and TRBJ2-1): DGGITQSPKYLFRKEGQNVTLSCEQNLNHDAMYWYRQDPGQGLRLIYYSQIVNDFQKGDIAEGYSVSREKKESFPLTVTSAQKNPTAFYLCASSMGGLSYNEQFFGPGTRLTVL.

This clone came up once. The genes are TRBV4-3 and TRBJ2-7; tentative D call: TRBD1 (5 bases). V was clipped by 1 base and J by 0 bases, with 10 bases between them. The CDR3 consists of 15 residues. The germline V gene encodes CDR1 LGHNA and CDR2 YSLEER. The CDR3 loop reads CASSQGRVASYEQYF. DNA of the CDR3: TGCGCCAGCAGCCAAGGCAGGGTGGCCTCCTACGAGCAGTACTTC.

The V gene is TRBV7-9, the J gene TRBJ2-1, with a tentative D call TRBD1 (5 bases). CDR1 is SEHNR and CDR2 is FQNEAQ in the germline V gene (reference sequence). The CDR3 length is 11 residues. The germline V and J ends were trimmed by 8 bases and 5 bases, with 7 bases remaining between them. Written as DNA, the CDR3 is TGTGCCAGCGACAGCCACAATGAGCAGTTCTTC. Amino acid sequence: CASDSHNEQFF. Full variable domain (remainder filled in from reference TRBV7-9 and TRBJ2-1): DTGVSQNPRHKITKRGQNVTFRCDPISEHNRLYWYRQTLGQGPEFLTYFQNEAQLEKSRLLSDRFSAERPKGSFSTLEIQRTEQGDSAMYLCASDSHNEQFFGPGTRLTVL.

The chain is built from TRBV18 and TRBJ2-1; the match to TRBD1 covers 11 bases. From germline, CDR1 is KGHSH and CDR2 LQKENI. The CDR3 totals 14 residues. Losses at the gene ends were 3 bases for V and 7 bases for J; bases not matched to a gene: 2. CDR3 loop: CASSPGTGGNEQFF. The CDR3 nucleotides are TGTGCCAGCTCACCCGGGACAGGGGGGAATGAGCAGTTCTTC.

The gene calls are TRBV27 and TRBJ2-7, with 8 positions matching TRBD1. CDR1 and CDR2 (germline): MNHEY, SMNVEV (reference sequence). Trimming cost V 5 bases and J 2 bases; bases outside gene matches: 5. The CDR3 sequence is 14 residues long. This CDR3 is CASSLKDRAYEQYF. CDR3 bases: TGTGCCAGCAGTCTAAAGGACAGGGCCTACGAGCAGTACTTC.

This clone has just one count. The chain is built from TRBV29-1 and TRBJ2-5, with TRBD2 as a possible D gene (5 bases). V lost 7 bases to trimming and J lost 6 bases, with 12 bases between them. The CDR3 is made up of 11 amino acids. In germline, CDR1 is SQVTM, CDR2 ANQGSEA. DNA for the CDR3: TGCAGCGCCACCGACGGGAAGACCCAGTACTTC. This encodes CSATDGKTQYF.

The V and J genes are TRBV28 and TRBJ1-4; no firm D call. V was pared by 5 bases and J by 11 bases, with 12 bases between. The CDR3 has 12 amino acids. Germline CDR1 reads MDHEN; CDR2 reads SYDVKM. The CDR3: CASSPRMEKLFF. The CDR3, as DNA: TGTGCCAGCAGTCCACGCATGGAGAAACTGTTTTTT. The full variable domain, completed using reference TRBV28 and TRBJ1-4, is DVKVTQSSRYLVKRTGEKVFLECVQDMDHENMFWYRQDPGLGLRLIYFSYDVKMKEKGDIPEGYSVSREKKERFSLILESASTNQTSMYLCASSPRMEKLFFGSGTQLSVL.

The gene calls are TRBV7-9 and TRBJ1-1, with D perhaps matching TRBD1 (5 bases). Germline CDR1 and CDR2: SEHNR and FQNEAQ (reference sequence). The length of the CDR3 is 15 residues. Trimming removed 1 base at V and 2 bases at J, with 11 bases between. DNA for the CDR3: TGTGCCAGCAGCTTAGAGGGAGGGGTCAACACTGAAGCTTTCTTT. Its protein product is CASSLEGGVNTEAFF.